The T cell receptor beta chain under discussion was sequenced for a study of control samples from healthy donors and cancer patients. The assay was immunoSEQ multiplex PCR, and TCRdb's table has in-frame clones only and misses some. The sample includes 85,000 to 90,000 clones, around nine tenths of them seen just once. Trimming pared 4 bases from V and 8 bases from J, leaving 20 bases between. Germline CDR1 GTSNPN, CDR2 SVGIG (reference sequence). The CDR3 extends over 15 amino acids. This clone appeared a single time. The chain joins TRBV30 to TRBJ1-4; no definite D call. This clonotype originated in a man younger than 40 in good health. The sample comprised blood. DNA for the CDR3: TGTGCCTGGACCCCCACGGTGGCCCCAAGAGAAAAACTGTTTTTT. This sequence encodes CAWTPTVAPREKLFF.